This TCR beta chain was sequenced for a study of blood T cell repertoires in COVID-19. Study-level information: There were acute and convalescent COVID-19 samples, and they came from the United States, Italy and Spain. T cells, B-cell-depleted T cells, or PBMCs supplied cDNA or gDNA.

TCRdb keeps only in-frame clones here, not all; method: immunoSEQ multiplex PCR. Of roughly 230,000 clones in the sample, about four fifths were seen once. The V end lost 0 bases, the J end lost 0 bases, and 9 bases lay between the germline ends. Germline V gene data show CDR1 as MNHEY and CDR2 as SVGAGI. This CDR3 comprises 16 residues. Donors were grouped by their self-reported clinical history. The chain is built from TRBV6-5 and TRBJ1-3; D is uncertain. The origin of this receptor is a man aged 45-65 years who had recovered from COVID-19. The sequenced material came from PBMCs or T cells enriched from blood (not recorded which). The CDR3 nucleotides read TGTGCCAGCAGTTACTCTTTTGGGAGCTCTGGAAACACCATATATTTT. It is translated as CASSYSFGSSGNTIYF.